These 6 T cell receptor beta chains share one sample of origin, sequenced in a study of shared clonotypes between healthy human individuals. Profiling relied on immunoSEQ multiplex PCR, and the TCRdb table lists in-frame clones only, not all of them. The sample has millions of clones, roughly 94% seen once; the top ten hold 1% to 1.3%. The naive CD8 fraction comprised CD45RO-negative cells positively selected for CCR7 and excluded terminally differentiated effector memory CD45RA+ cells. Sequenced material: naive CD8+ T cells sorted from blood. The origin of the receptors is a man younger than 30 in good health.

This clone has more than one count but fewer than ten. The chain combines TRBV4-3 with TRBJ2-7; perhaps D is TRBD1 or TRBD2 (5 bases each). CDR3 length: 14 residues. Between the trimmed V and J ends, which lost 2 bases and 2 bases, there was a span of 10 bases. Germline CDR1 and CDR2: LGHNA and YSLEER. The CDR3 coding sequence is TGCGCCAGCAGCCAAAGGGACGGAACCTACGAGCAGTACTTC. Protein product: CASSQRDGTYEQYF.

The rearrangement joins TRBV4-1 to TRBJ1-6; TRBD1 aligns across 9 bases. The V gene end was trimmed by 0 bases and the J gene end by 5 bases; junction bases not matched to a gene: 20. CDR3 length equals 22 residues. Germline V gene sequence: CDR1 MGHRA, CDR2 YSYEKL. The CDR3 bases are TGCGCCAGCAGCCAAGAAAGGATTACCCAGGGGACAGGGAAATATCATAATTCACCCCTCCACTTT. It translates to CASSQERITQGTGKYHNSPLHF.

V gene TRBV6-5 combines with J gene TRBJ2-3; the match to TRBD1 covers 11 bases. The length of the CDR3 is 15 residues. The V segment lost 6 bases and the J segment 5 bases; nucleotides outside the gene matches: 7. CDR1 is MNHEY, CDR2 SVGAGI, per germline. The CDR3 DNA reads as TGTGCCAGCAGCCCGGACAGGGGGCAGGTAGATACGCAGTATTTT. Its protein product is CASSPDRGQVDTQYF.

The table lists this clone with a count of one. The final CDR3 position lacks the conserved phenylalanine or tryptophan, pointing to a likely read error. The DNA is omitted, as the CDR3 cannot be located on it reliably, and the CDR3 follows TCRdb's listing. CDR3 residues: CASSHKGY. The chain uses TRBV4-3 and TRBJ2-3; the table's D call, TRBD1, has no DNA check behind it. Germline CDR1 reads LGHNA; CDR2 reads YSLEER. Including both end residues, the CDR3 is 8 amino acids long.

This chain links TRBV27 with TRBJ2-3, with 9 positions matching TRBD2. In germline, CDR1 is MNHEY, CDR2 SMNVEV (reference sequence). V shed 4 bases and J 5 bases; nucleotides not matched to a gene: 16. The CDR3 loop spans 18 amino acids. The CDR3 reads CASSSPRGSGGWRDTQYF. CDR3 bases: TGTGCCAGCAGTTCTCCCCGCGGGAGCGGGGGGTGGAGAGATACGCAGTATTTT.

V usage is TRBV4-1 and J usage is TRBJ2-3; D assignment may be TRBD1 or TRBD2 (5 bases each). Per germline, CDR1 MGHRA and CDR2 YSYEKL. The V gene lost 0 bases and the J gene lost 12 bases, with 19 bases spanning the gap. The CDR3 length is 15 residues. In DNA, the CDR3 is TGCGCCAGCAGCCAAGATGCAGGGACCCGAATGTACCAGTATTTT. Protein sequence: CASSQDAGTRMYQYF.